This TCR beta chain appears in the sequencing data of a study of cytomegalovirus exposure and HLA in healthy donors. Findings and limits, study-wide: Reportedly, diagnosis of cytomegalovirus status by the classifier showed high specificity and sensitivity. Despite most TCR sequences being rare, some public TCRs occurred in many donors. Most of the CMV-associated TCR beta chains (in a later analysis) appeared to be HLA-restricted. Fewer N-insertions than the approximately 700-donor mean were reportedly shown by an Asian-associated ancestry cluster in a later analysis.

In the case of this clone: Its matching antigen is unknown.

Germline loops: CDR1 SQVTM, CDR2 ANQGSEA. Trimming cost V 3 bases and J 0 bases, with 12 bases left between them. The CDR3 is made up of 16 amino acids. Vbeta (60) and Jbeta (13) primers were used in the PCR. The protocol was immunoSEQ multiplex PCR, while the TCRdb copy is restricted to in-frame clones and leaves out a portion. Of over 250,000 clones in the sample, roughly 70% are singletons; the top ten hold 2% to 2.5%. The TCR was taken from a female donor in good health and CMV-seronegative. Sequencing input: PBMCs. The chain carries TRBV29-1 and TRBJ2-6, with a weak D call TRBD1 (5 bases). The CDR3, as DNA: TGCAGCGTTGACGGCAGGGCCGGCTCTGGGGCCAACGTCCTGACTTTC. It yields the protein CSVDGRAGSGANVLTF.